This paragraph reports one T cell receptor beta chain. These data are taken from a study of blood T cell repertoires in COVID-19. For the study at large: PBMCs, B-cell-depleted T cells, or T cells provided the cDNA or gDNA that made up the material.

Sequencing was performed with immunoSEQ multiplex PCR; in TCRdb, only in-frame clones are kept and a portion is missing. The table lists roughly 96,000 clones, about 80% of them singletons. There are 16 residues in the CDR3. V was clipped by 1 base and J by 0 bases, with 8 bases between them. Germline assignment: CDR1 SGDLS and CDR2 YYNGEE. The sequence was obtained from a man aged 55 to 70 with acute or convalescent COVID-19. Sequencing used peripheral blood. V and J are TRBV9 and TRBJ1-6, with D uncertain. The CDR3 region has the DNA TGTGCCAGCAGCGTATACCCTAGCTCCTATAATTCACCCCTCCACTTT. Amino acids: CASSVYPSSYNSPLHF.